The 22 T cell receptor beta chains listed next were all sequenced from one sample in a study of T cells in Graves' hyperthyroidism and ophthalmopathy. Amplified TCR beta CDR3 regions derived from RNA transcripts. A first-round RT-PCR of the TCR CDR3 used the HTBI primer set. Via MiXCR, TCRdb re-called the multiplex PCR reads, giving one row per CDR3 protein. The sample includes roughly 280,000 distinct CDR3 sequences, 22% of them seen just once. Material for sequencing was blood. These TCRs come from a man aged 25 to 40 with Graves' ophthalmopathy.

The chain joins TRBV5-1 to TRBJ2-2; the D gene is possibly TRBD1 (6 bases). Germline CDR1 and CDR2: SGHRS and YFSETQ. This CDR3 spans 16 amino acids. V lost 0 bases and J lost 1, with 10 bases in between. CDR3 amino acids: CASSLEGTLNTGELFF. The CDR3, as DNA: TGCGCCAGCAGCTTGGAGGGGACACTGAACACCGGGGAGCTGTTTTTT. Full variable domain (outside the CDR3, taken from reference TRBV5-1 and TRBJ2-2): KAGVTQTPRYLIKTRGQQVTLSCSPISGHRSVSWYQQTPGQGLQFLFEYFSETQRNKGNFPGRFSGRQFSNSRSEMNVSTLELGDSALYLCASSLEGTLNTGELFFGEGSRLTVL.

This clonotype came up many times. The chain uses TRBV11-2 and TRBJ2-7; 13 positions agree with TRBD2. The CDR3 runs to 17 residues. The germline V gene has CDR1 SGHAT and CDR2 FQNNGV. J was trimmed by 6 bases and V by 4 bases; bases with no gene match: 12. CDR3 sequence reads: CASSYRRVGLAGAEQYF. The CDR3 nucleotides read TGTGCCAGCAGCTACCGCCGTGTCGGACTAGCGGGAGCCGAGCAGTACTTC. Filled out from reference TRBV11-2 and TRBJ2-7, the complete variable domain reads EAGVAQSPRYKIIEKRQSVAFWCNPISGHATLYWYQQILGQGPKLLIQFQNNGVVDDSQLPKDRFSAERLKGVDSTLKIQPAKLEDSAVYLCASSYRRVGLAGAEQYFGPGTRLTVT.

Details on this clonotype: A read error may explain this, as a much larger clone is one base away. The rearrangement joins TRBV28 to TRBJ1-1; a possible D gene is TRBD1 (6 bases). The germline gives CDR1 MDHEN, CDR2 SYDVKM. The germline V and J ends were trimmed by 5 bases and 9 bases, with 19 bases remaining between them. CDR3 length: 14 amino acids. Written as DNA, the CDR3 is TGTGCCAGCAGTCAAACCCAGGGGAGGGCTAAAGCTTTCTTT. This encodes CASSQTQGRAKAFF. Variable domain in full (rest from reference TRBV28 and TRBJ1-1): DVKVTQSSRYLVKRTGEKVFLECVQDMDHENMFWYRQDPGLGLRLIYFSYDVKMKEKGDIPEGYSVSREKKERFSLILESASTNQTSMYLCASSQTQGRAKAFFGQGTRLTVV.

This clonotype has a count of ten or more. The rearrangement uses TRBV5-1 and TRBJ2-1, with 8 bases aligning to TRBD2. The CDR3 has 17 amino acids. Germline assignment: CDR1 SGHRS and CDR2 YFSETQ. The V gene end was trimmed by 4 bases and the J gene end by 0 bases; junction bases not matched to a gene: 9. For the CDR3, the DNA is TGCGCCAGCAGCCGGGGACTAAGCGGGAGCTCCTACAATGAGCAGTTCTTC. This sequence encodes CASSRGLSGSSYNEQFF.

The chain joins TRBV7-3 to TRBJ1-4; no clear D gene. Germline V CDR1 and CDR2: SGHTA, FQGTGA. V gave up 2 bases and J gave up 5 bases, with 12 bases separating them. The CDR3 totals 15 residues. The DNA of the CDR3 is TGTGCCAGCAGCTTATTGTCGGTGGCGAATGAAAAACTGTTTTTT. As protein: CASSLLSVANEKLFF.

The chain links TRBV3-1 to TRBJ2-3, with TRBD1 matching over 8 bases. The CDR3 runs to 16 residues. J was trimmed by 5 bases and V by 0 bases; bases with no gene match: 7. The germline V gene encodes CDR1 LGHDT and CDR2 YNNKEL (reference sequence). CDR3 amino acids: CASSQDGTGGRDTQYF. In nucleotides, the CDR3 is TGTGCCAGCAGCCAAGATGGGACAGGAGGGCGAGATACGCAGTATTTT.

The chain has TRBV2 and TRBJ2-5; 11 bases align to TRBD2. The germline gives CDR1 SNHLY, CDR2 FYNNEI. The CDR3 covers 15 residues. J gave up 4 bases and V 7 bases, and 8 bases lay outside the gene matches. CDR3 protein: CASTSTSGTIETQYF. The DNA of the CDR3 is TGTGCCAGCACTTCGACTAGCGGGACGATAGAGACCCAGTACTTC.

This clonotype has only a few counts. The chain couples TRBV12-3 or TRBV12-4 to TRBJ2-7, with D perhaps matching TRBD2 (5 bases). The CDR3 is 12 residues long. V gave up 7 bases and J gave up 7 bases, with 14 bases separating them. CDR3 residues: CASTRGVGEQYF. The CDR3 DNA is TGTGCCAGCACCCGGGGTGTAGGGGAGCAGTACTTC.

On this clonotype: This may be a read error, as it is one base from a much larger clone. V and J are TRBV11-3 and TRBJ2-1; D is possibly TRBD1 (7 bases). The germline CDR1 and CDR2 sequences are SGHNT and YENEEA. The length of the CDR3 is 14 residues. Here the CDR3 DNA reads TGTGCCAGCAGACGGTCGACAGGGAGGAATGAGCAGTCCTTC. Its protein product is CASRRSTGRNEQSF.

This clonotype was picked up many times. This chain uses TRBV2 with TRBJ1-5; D possibly corresponds to TRBD1 (6 bases). The CDR3 sequence is 14 residues long. V was trimmed by 6 bases and J by 5 bases, leaving 14 bases between them. Per the germline V gene, CDR1 is SNHLY and CDR2 is FYNNEI. Here the CDR3 reads CASRVTGSDQPQHF. The CDR3 DNA reads as TGTGCCAGCAGGGTTACAGGGTCTGATCAGCCCCAGCATTTT.

The CDR3: CASSSRTGSMGEQYF. The CDR3 bases are TGTGCCAGCAGCTCTCGGACAGGTTCTATGGGAGAGCAGTACTTC. The rearrangement joins TRBV12-3 or TRBV12-4 to TRBJ2-7; 7 positions agree with TRBD1. CDR3 size: 15 residues. Trimming at V came to 6 bases and at J to 7 bases, leaving 15 bases not matched to a gene.

This clonotype was observed a handful of times. The chain joins TRBV11-1 to TRBJ2-5; 7 positions match TRBD1. V lost 3 bases to trimming and J lost 4 bases; unmatched junction nucleotides: 2. Per the germline V gene, CDR1 is SGHAT and CDR2 is FQDESV (reference sequence). The CDR3 covers 13 residues. The CDR3 protein is CASSLTGPETQYF. The CDR3 coding sequence is TGTGCCAGCAGCTTGACAGGGCCAGAGACCCAGTACTTC. Combining the CDR3 with reference TRBV11-1 and TRBJ2-5 gives the whole variable domain EAEVAQSPRYKITEKSQAVAFWCDPISGHATLYWYRQILGQGPELLVQFQDESVVDDSQLPKDRFSAERLKGVDSTLKIQPAELGDSAMYLCASSLTGPETQYFGPGTRLLVL.

The chain links TRBV7-2 to TRBJ2-7, with a tentative D call TRBD2 (6 bases). V was cut by 3 bases and J by 2 bases, with 14 bases left in between. There are 15 residues in the CDR3. The germline V gene encodes CDR1 SGHTA and CDR2 FQGNSA. CDR3 residues: CASSFRISGAYEQYF. CDR3 bases: TGTGCCAGCAGCTTTCGAATTAGCGGAGCCTACGAGCAGTACTTC.

This chain links TRBV11-1 with TRBJ2-1; possible D gene TRBD2, 5 bases. V lost 1 base and J 4 bases, leaving 11 bases between the germline ends. The CDR3 spans 15 residues. CDR1 and CDR2 (germline): SGHAT, FQDESV (reference sequence). DNA for the CDR3: TGTGCCAGCAGCTTAGGGGGAGTTCCTTACAATGAGCAGTTCTTC. This encodes CASSLGGVPYNEQFF.

This chain joins TRBV14 and TRBJ2-2; 7 bases are a match to TRBD2. V dropped 3 bases and J dropped 5; count of bases not matched to a gene: 0. The germline gives CDR1 SGHDN, CDR2 FVKESK. The CDR3 spans 13 residues. CDR3 coding DNA: TGTGCCAGCAGCCACGGGAGGACCGGGGAGCTGTTTTTT. Its protein product is CASSHGRTGELFF. Combining the CDR3 with reference TRBV14 and TRBJ2-2 gives the whole variable domain EAGVTQFPSHSVIEKGQTVTLRCDPISGHDNLYWYRRVMGKEIKFLLHFVKESKQDESGMPNNRFLAERTGGTYSTLKVQPAELEDSGVYFCASSHGRTGELFFGEGSRLTVL.

The chain has TRBV5-5 and TRBJ2-3; 11 bases map to TRBD2. Trimming removed 4 bases from V and 5 bases from J; junction bases left unmatched: 9. The CDR3 spans 16 residues. CDR1 SGHKS and CDR2 YYEKEE come from the germline V gene (reference sequence). Here the CDR3 reads CASSPPRLAGKDTQYF. The CDR3, as DNA: TGTGCCAGCAGCCCACCCCGACTAGCGGGAAAAGATACGCAGTATTTT.

This clonotype was counted a few times. The chain combines TRBV7-9 with TRBJ1-3, with TRBD1 matching 12 bases. Unmatched junction bases numbered 12, after V lost 5 bases and J lost 1 base. The CDR3 length is 19 residues. Germline V lookup: CDR1 SEHNR, CDR2 FQNEAQ (reference sequence). The CDR3 is CASSRRAGDRGLSGNTIYF. In DNA form, the CDR3 reads TGTGCCAGCAGCCGAAGGGCCGGGGACAGGGGGCTTTCTGGAAACACCATATATTTT. Full variable domain (missing parts from reference TRBV7-9 and TRBJ1-3): DTGVSQNPRHKITKRGQNVTFRCDPISEHNRLYWYRQTLGQGPEFLTYFQNEAQLEKSRLLSDRFSAERPKGSFSTLEIQRTEQGDSAMYLCASSRRAGDRGLSGNTIYFGEGSWLTVV.

The genes are TRBV28 and TRBJ1-4, with no clear D. This CDR3 comprises 15 residues. V lost 3 bases and J 7 bases, leaving 15 bases between the germline ends. Germline CDR1 reads MDHEN; CDR2 reads SYDVKM. The CDR3 is CASSFVGVSGEKLFF. CDR3 nucleotides: TGTGCCAGCAGTTTCGTTGGGGTAAGCGGTGAAAAACTGTTTTTT.

This clonotype was detected only a few times. V is TRBV20-1 and J is TRBJ1-5; D gene ambiguous. Trimming pared 6 bases from V and 1 base from J, leaving 10 bases between. The length of the CDR3 is 13 residues. Per the germline V gene, CDR1 is DFQATT and CDR2 is SNEGSKA (reference sequence). Written as DNA, the CDR3 is TGCAGTGCCTGCGACTCAAGCAATCAGCCCCAGCATTTT. This sequence encodes CSACDSSNQPQHF.

This clonotype turned up a few times. This chain uses TRBV2 with TRBJ1-1; perhaps TRBD1 as D (6 bases). The CDR3 runs 13 residues. Germline V gene data show CDR1 as SNHLY and CDR2 as FYNNEI. The ends were cut back, 4 bases at V and 4 bases at J, with 10 bases in the middle. The CDR3, as DNA: TGTGCCAGCAGTGGGGGGGCTGTCACTGAAGCTTTCTTT. Translating gives CASSGGAVTEAFF.

This clonotype has just a few counts. The rearrangement links TRBV28 to TRBJ1-6; D is possibly TRBD1 (6 bases). The germline V and J ends were trimmed by 5 bases and 7 bases, with 27 bases remaining between them. There are 19 residues in the CDR3. Germline CDR1 reads MDHEN; CDR2 reads SYDVKM. The CDR3 loop is CASSVYAPDGTRGNSPLHF. CDR3 nucleotides: TGTGCCAGCAGTGTATATGCCCCGGACGGGACAAGGGGAAATTCACCCCTCCACTTT.

There are many counts of this clonotype. The rearrangement links TRBV28 to TRBJ2-6; D possibly matches TRBD1 or TRBD2 (5 bases each). CDR3 size: 18 residues. The ends were cut back, 5 bases at V and 0 bases at J, with 17 bases in the middle. CDR1 is MDHEN and CDR2 is SYDVKM in the germline V gene. The CDR3 loop reads CASSPASGRNSGANVLTF. The CDR3 DNA reads TGTGCCAGCAGTCCCGCGTCGGGACGGAACTCTGGGGCCAACGTCCTGACTTTC. Full variable domain (outside the CDR3, taken from reference TRBV28 and TRBJ2-6): DVKVTQSSRYLVKRTGEKVFLECVQDMDHENMFWYRQDPGLGLRLIYFSYDVKMKEKGDIPEGYSVSREKKERFSLILESASTNQTSMYLCASSPASGRNSGANVLTFGAGSRLTVL.